This TCR beta chain was found in a study of control samples from healthy donors and cancer patients. This CDR3 has 17 amino acids. Trimming removed 2 bases from V and 1 base from J; junction bases left unmatched: 10. Germline-derived CDR1 and CDR2 are GTSNPN and SVGIG (reference sequence). The assay was immunoSEQ multiplex PCR, and TCRdb's table has in-frame clones only and misses some. The table shows some 130,000 clones, with about nine tenths occurring only once. The sequence derives from a man aged 40-50 years in good health. Specimen: blood. V gene TRBV30 combines with J gene TRBJ2-3; 9 nucleotides agree with TRBD2. CDR3 sequence (DNA): TGTGCCTGGAGTCTTTCTCCGGGACTAGCTCGCACAGATACGCAGTATTTT. It encodes CAWSLSPGLARTDTQYF. Complete variable domain (other parts from reference TRBV30 and TRBJ2-3): SQTIHQWPATLVQPVGSPLSLECTVEGTSNPNLYWYRQAAGRGLQLLFYSVGIGQISSEVPQNLSASRPQDRQFILSSKKLLLSDSGFYLCAWSLSPGLARTDTQYFGPGTRLTVL.